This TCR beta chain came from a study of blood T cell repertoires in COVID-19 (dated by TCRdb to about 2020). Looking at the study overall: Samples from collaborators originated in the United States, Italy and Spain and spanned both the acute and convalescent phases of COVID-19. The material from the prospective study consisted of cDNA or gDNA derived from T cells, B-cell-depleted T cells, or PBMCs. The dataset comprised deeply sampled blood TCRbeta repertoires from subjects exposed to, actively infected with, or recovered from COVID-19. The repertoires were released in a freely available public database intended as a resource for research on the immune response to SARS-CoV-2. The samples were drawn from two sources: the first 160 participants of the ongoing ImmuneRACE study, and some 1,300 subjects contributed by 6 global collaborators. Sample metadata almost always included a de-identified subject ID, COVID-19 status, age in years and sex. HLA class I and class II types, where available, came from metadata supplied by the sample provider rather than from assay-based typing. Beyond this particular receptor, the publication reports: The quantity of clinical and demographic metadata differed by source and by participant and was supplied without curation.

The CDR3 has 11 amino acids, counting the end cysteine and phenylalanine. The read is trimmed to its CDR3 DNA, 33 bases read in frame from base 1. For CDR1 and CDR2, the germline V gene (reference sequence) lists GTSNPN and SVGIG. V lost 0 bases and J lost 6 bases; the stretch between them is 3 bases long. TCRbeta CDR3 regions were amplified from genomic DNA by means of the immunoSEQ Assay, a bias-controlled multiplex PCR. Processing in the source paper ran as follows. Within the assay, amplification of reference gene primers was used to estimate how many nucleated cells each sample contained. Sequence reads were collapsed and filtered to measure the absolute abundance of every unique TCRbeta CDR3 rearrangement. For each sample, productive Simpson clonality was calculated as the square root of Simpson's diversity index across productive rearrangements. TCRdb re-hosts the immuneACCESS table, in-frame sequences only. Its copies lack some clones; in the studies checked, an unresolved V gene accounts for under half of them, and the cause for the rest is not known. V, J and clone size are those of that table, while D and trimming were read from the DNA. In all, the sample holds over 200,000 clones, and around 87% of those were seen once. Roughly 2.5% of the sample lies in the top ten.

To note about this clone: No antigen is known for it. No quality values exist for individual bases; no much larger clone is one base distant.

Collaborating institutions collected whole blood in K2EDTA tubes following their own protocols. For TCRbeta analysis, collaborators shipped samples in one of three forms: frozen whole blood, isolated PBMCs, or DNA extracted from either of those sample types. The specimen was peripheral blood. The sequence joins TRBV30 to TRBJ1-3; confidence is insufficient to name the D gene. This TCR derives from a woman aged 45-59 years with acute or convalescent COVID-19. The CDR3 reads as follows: CAWSVLNTIYF. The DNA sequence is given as TGTGCCTGGAGTGTACTAAACACCATATATTTT.